These 18 T cell receptor beta chains originate from one sample sequenced in a study of neoadjuvant anti-PD-1 for oral cavity cancer. Data came from immunoSEQ multiplex PCR; TCRdb stores just in-frame clones and leaves some out. This sample has 15,000 to 20,000 clones; around two thirds occur once, and the top ten carry roughly 2.6%. The sample in question was PBMCs, obtained before nivolumab (anti-PD-1) treatment. These receptors came from a person aged 35-79 years with oral cavity squamous cell carcinoma.

This clone occurred once. This sequence joins TRBV2 and TRBJ2-5, with 8 bases matching TRBD2. The CDR3 spans 15 residues. The V gene's germline CDR1 is SNHLY and CDR2 FYNNEI. Trimming removed 7 bases from V and 3 bases from J; junction bases left unmatched: 10. The CDR3 region is CASKGSGLVEETQYF. CDR3 DNA sequence: TGTGCCAGCAAGGGGTCGGGACTAGTGGAAGAGACCCAGTACTTC.

This sequence joins TRBV10-2 and TRBJ2-1; D is undetermined. The CDR3 extends over 10 amino acids. V lost 8 bases, J lost 9 bases, and 8 bases lay in between. Germline V lookup: CDR1 WSHSY, CDR2 SAAADI. The CDR3 loop is CASGDIEQFF. The CDR3 region has the DNA TGCGCCAGCGGGGATATTGAGCAGTTCTTC.

V usage is TRBV19 and J usage is TRBJ2-2, with TRBD1 identical over 7 bases. V lost 3 bases and J lost 3; bases outside the gene matches: 4. From germline, CDR1 is LNHDA and CDR2 SQIVND (reference sequence). This CDR3 is 15 amino acids long. The CDR3 bases are TGTGCCAGTAGTATTTCGGGACAGTACACCGGGGAGCTGTTTTTT. It encodes CASSISGQYTGELFF.

The gene calls are TRBV27 and TRBJ2-1; no firm D call. Germline V gene lookup returns CDR1 MNHEY and CDR2 SMNVEV (reference sequence). The CDR3 covers 13 residues. The V end lost 2 bases, the J end lost 7 bases, and 9 bases lay between the germline ends. CDR3 in DNA: TGTGCCAGCAGTTTACCGGGCTGGAATGAGCAGTTCTTC. This codes for CASSLPGWNEQFF.

The chain is built from TRBV7-9 and TRBJ2-1; D is possibly TRBD2 (6 bases). V lost 5 bases, J lost 7 bases, and 15 bases lay in between. The CDR3 loop spans 14 amino acids. Germline V gives CDR1 SEHNR, CDR2 FQNEAQ (reference sequence). The CDR3 protein is CASSQPGLPNEQFF. CDR3 DNA: TGTGCCAGCAGCCAACCGGGACTCCCAAATGAGCAGTTCTTC.

The V and J genes are TRBV5-1 and TRBJ2-3; D is undetermined. The CDR3 is 15 residues long. The germline V gene encodes CDR1 SGHRS and CDR2 YFSETQ. Trimming left V 7 bases short and J 0 bases short, with 15 bases between. The CDR3 DNA reads TGCGCCAGCCTCTTTGGCGTTTCTAGCACAGATACGCAGTATTTT. Encoded protein: CASLFGVSSTDTQYF.

This chain connects TRBV9 to TRBJ1-1; 7 bases match TRBD1. Trimming at V came to 3 bases and at J to 1 base, leaving 3 bases not matched to a gene. This CDR3 has 14 amino acids. The germline CDR1 and CDR2 sequences are SGDLS and YYNGEE. The CDR3 loop is CASSARQGNTEAFF. The CDR3 DNA follows: TGTGCCAGCAGCGCGCGACAGGGGAACACTGAAGCTTTCTTT.

The chain employs TRBV6-5 and TRBJ2-1; weak D call: TRBD1 (7 bases). CDR3 size: 14 residues. V was cut by 5 bases and J by 3 bases, with 11 bases left in between. Germline V lookup: CDR1 MNHEY, CDR2 SVGAGI. In DNA form, the CDR3 reads TGTGCCAGCAGTACGCAGGGGGGCTACAATGAGCAGTTCTTC. Amino acids: CASSTQGGYNEQFF.

The chain recombines TRBV10-3 with TRBJ2-5; D not resolved. The V end was cut by 4 bases, the J end by 2 bases, with 11 bases between. The CDR3 extends over 14 amino acids. The germline gives CDR1 ENHRY, CDR2 SYGVKD. This CDR3 is CAISARTRQETQYF. The DNA of the CDR3 is TGTGCCATCAGTGCAAGGACCCGACAAGAGACCCAGTACTTC.

The rearrangement uses TRBV5-6 and TRBJ2-1, with 13 bases fitting TRBD2. The CDR3 loop spans 14 amino acids. The germline V gene has CDR1 SGHDT and CDR2 YYEEEE. The trim removed 2 bases at V and 10 bases at J, leaving 3 bases unmatched. The CDR3 nucleotides are TGTGCCAGCAGCTTACTAGCGGGAGGGCGAGAGCAGTTCTTC. As protein: CASSLLAGGREQFF.

This chain joins TRBV7-6 and TRBJ1-1; TRBD1 is a possible D gene (5 bases). V shed 4 bases and J shed 4 bases, with 13 bases lying between them. The germline V gene encodes CDR1 SGHVS and CDR2 FNYEAQ. The CDR3 loop spans 14 amino acids. The CDR3 protein is CASSWQGTGTEAFF. The DNA of the CDR3 is TGTGCCAGCAGCTGGCAGGGCACGGGCACTGAAGCTTTCTTT.

The chain recombines TRBV6-1 with TRBJ1-5; D is undetermined. Germline CDR1 reads MNHNS; CDR2 reads SASEGT. The CDR3 consists of 13 residues. V dropped 7 bases and J dropped 6 bases, with 13 bases sitting between them. CDR3 region: CASIMEVGQPQHF. CDR3 in DNA: TGTGCCAGCATCATGGAAGTGGGTCAGCCCCAGCATTTT.

The chain links TRBV5-4 to TRBJ2-7, with 9 bases lining up with TRBD1. The germline V gene encodes CDR1 SGHNT and CDR2 YYREEE (reference sequence). The CDR3 has 15 residues. With 4 bases clipped from V and 1 base from J, the junction kept 6 bases outside the gene matches. The CDR3 DNA reads TGTGCCAGCAGCGCAGGAGGACAGGGGTCCTACGAGCAGTACTTC. It encodes CASSAGGQGSYEQYF.

Only a few counts were recorded for this clone. V usage is TRBV28 and J usage is TRBJ2-2; D uncertain. V lost 2 bases and J lost 6, with 7 bases in between. The CDR3 spans 13 residues. CDR1 is MDHEN and CDR2 is SYDVKM in the germline V gene. Here the CDR3 reads CASSLSRPGELFF. DNA for the CDR3: TGTGCCAGCAGTTTAAGTCGCCCCGGGGAGCTGTTTTTT. The variable domain in full, with the rest retrieved from reference TRBV28 and TRBJ2-2, is DVKVTQSSRYLVKRTGEKVFLECVQDMDHENMFWYRQDPGLGLRLIYFSYDVKMKEKGDIPEGYSVSREKKERFSLILESASTNQTSMYLCASSLSRPGELFFGEGSRLTVL.

This clone was seen only once. The rearrangement links TRBV10-3 to TRBJ2-1; 7 bases map to TRBD2. This CDR3 has 18 amino acids. Germline V lookup: CDR1 ENHRY, CDR2 SYGVKD. With V trimmed by 2 bases and J by 5 bases, 15 bases remained unmatched. The CDR3 DNA reads as TGTGCCATCAGTGAGCCCGGTAGAAGGGGACTACAGAACAATGAGCAGTTCTTC. It yields the protein CAISEPGRRGLQNNEQFF.

The chain employs TRBV5-6 and TRBJ1-2; unclear D gene. The CDR3 extends over 12 amino acids. CDR1 SGHDT and CDR2 YYEEEE come from the germline V gene. V dropped 0 bases and J dropped 7 bases, with 7 bases sitting between them. The CDR3 reads CASSLGAVGYTF. CDR3 nucleotide sequence: TGTGCCAGCAGCTTGGGCGCGGTTGGCTACACCTTC.

The rearrangement links TRBV6-5 to TRBJ1-1; 8 bases are a match to TRBD1. Germline CDR1 is MNHEY and CDR2 is SVGAGI. This CDR3 contains 16 residues. The V segment lost 0 bases and the J segment 5 bases; nucleotides outside the gene matches: 8. The CDR3 sequence: CASSYSLTGGWTEAFF. The CDR3, as DNA: TGTGCCAGCAGTTACTCCCTTACAGGGGGATGGACTGAAGCTTTCTTT.

The chain couples TRBV11-2 to TRBJ2-1, with 8 nucleotides matching TRBD1. The CDR3 totals 16 residues. V trimming: 5 bases; J trimming: 7 bases; junction bases outside the gene matches: 13. Per the germline V gene, CDR1 is SGHAT and CDR2 is FQNNGV. The CDR3 reads CASSPPGGPRGNEQFF. In nucleotides, the CDR3 is TGTGCCAGCAGCCCACCAGGGGGCCCCCGGGGGAATGAGCAGTTCTTC.